The T cell receptor beta chain described here comes from a study of spatial heterogeneity in lung cancer. Study-level information: Patients with untreated early-stage non-small cell lung cancer, numbering 72, were the donors. Sequence detection consistently recorded a greater number of beta-chain than alpha-chain sequences.

This clonotype was observed a handful of times. The antigen remains unidentified. Points from the study as a whole: Resection blood, more than follow-up blood, showed ubiquitous expanded tumor TCRs.

The CDR3 is 14 residues long. V was clipped by 2 bases and J by 6 bases, with 14 bases between them. In TCRdb, the 5' RACE reads were re-called with MiXCR into one record per CDR3 protein. Of tens of thousands of distinct CDR3 sequences in the sample, roughly 10% are singletons; the top ten hold roughly 32%. Time point noted: blood at routine non-recurrence follow-up after resection. Material for sequencing was whole RNA from tumor, nontumor lung or frozen PBMC, left unsorted. This chain links TRBV12-3 or TRBV12-4 with TRBJ2-7; D not certain. This sequence originates from a male donor with early-stage non-small cell lung cancer. The material sequenced was PBMCs, taken at follow-up. DNA for the CDR3: TGTGCCAGCAGTTTACCTATACCTGATTCCGAGCAGTACTTC. Translating gives CASSLPIPDSEQYF.